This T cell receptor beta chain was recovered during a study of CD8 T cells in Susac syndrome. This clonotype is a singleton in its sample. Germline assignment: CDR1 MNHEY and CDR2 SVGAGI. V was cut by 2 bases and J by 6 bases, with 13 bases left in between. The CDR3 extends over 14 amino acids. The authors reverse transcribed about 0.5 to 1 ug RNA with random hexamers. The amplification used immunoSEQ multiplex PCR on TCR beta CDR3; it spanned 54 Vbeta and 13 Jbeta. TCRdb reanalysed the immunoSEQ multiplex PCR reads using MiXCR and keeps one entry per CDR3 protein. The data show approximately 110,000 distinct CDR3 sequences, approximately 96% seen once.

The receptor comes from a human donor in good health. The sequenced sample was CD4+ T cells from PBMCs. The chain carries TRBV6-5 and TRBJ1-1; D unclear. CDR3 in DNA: TGTGCCAGCAGTTACCGGCAGAGCGGCCCTGAAGCTTTCTTT. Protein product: CASSYRQSGPEAFF.